These T cell receptor beta chains were read from a single sample in a study of regulatory T cells in long-lasting Graves disease. One entry per CDR3 protein, called by TCRdb with MiXCR from the multiplex PCR reads. Of 400,000 to 450,000 distinct CDR3 sequences listed, about 17% are singletons. The same sample was also studied in work on T cells in Graves' hyperthyroidism and ophthalmopathy.

Source: peripheral blood mononuclear cells (PBMCs), taken at new diagnosis, from a patient treated with antithyroid drugs. The receptors here all came from a woman in her 30s with Graves disease. Both conserved end residues are part of each CDR3. A D gene is named only where the DNA matches it firmly. Size values are once, few and many counts, or a class for expanded clones, and some rows have none.

cdr3_aa,cdr3_nt,d_call,v_call,j_call,clone_size
CASKTPRRTDLLSGYGYTF,TGTGCCAGCAAAACCCCACGACGGACAGACCTCCTTTCGGGGTATGGCTACACCTTC,-,TRBV6-1,TRBJ1-2,-
CASSKRPGGSADTQYF,TGTGCCAGCAGTAAGCGACCAGGGGGCTCGGCAGATACGCAGTATTTT,TRBD1,TRBV2,TRBJ2-3,-
CASAGDRGPYEQYF,TGTGCCAGCGCAGGGGACAGGGGGCCTTACGAGCAGTACTTC,TRBD1,TRBV2,TRBJ2-7,many
CAISPQRQKDSPLHF,TGTGCCATCAGCCCGCAGCGGCAGAAGGACTCACCCCTCCACTTT,-,TRBV10-3,TRBJ1-6,few
CASILGLGPYEQYF,TGTGCCAGCATCCTGGGGCTAGGGCCCTACGAGCAGTACTTC,-,TRBV28,TRBJ2-7,many
CASRTPGQLYNEQFF,TGTGCCAGCAGGACTCCGGGACAGCTTTACAATGAGCAGTTCTTC,TRBD1,TRBV6-1,TRBJ2-1,many
CASSSTSAGQSLGGYTF,TGTGCCAGTAGTTCGACGTCCGCGGGACAGTCTTTGGGGGGCTACACCTTC,TRBD1,TRBV19,TRBJ1-2,few
CASTGRAPYEQYF,TGTGCCAGCACCGGGAGGGCCCCCTACGAGCAGTACTTC,TRBD2,TRBV3-1,TRBJ2-7,-
CASGLLAKNIQYF,TGTGCCAGCGGGCTACTAGCCAAAAACATTCAGTACTTC,-,TRBV11-3,TRBJ2-4,many
CSGQLAGGETQYF,TGCAGTGGCCAACTAGCGGGAGGGGAGACCCAGTACTTC,TRBD2,TRBV20-1,TRBJ2-5,-
CASSESYRTNTEAFF,TGTGCCAGCAGTGAATCTTACAGGACGAACACTGAAGCTTTCTTT,-,TRBV2,TRBJ1-1,many
CASSYVGPPYEQYF,TGTGCCAGCAGTTATGTCGGTCCTCCCTACGAGCAGTACTTC,-,TRBV6-9,TRBJ2-7,many
CASTRDREWRETQYF,TGTGCCAGCACCCGAGACAGGGAATGGAGAGAGACCCAGTACTTC,TRBD1,TRBV28,TRBJ2-5,many
CSVVGHRGVYREPKNIQYF,TGCAGCGTTGTCGGGCACAGGGGGGTTTATAGGGAGCCCAAAAACATTCAGTACTTC,TRBD1,TRBV29-1,TRBJ2-4,once
CASSSRRGWNEQYF,TGTGCCAGCAGCTCTCGCCGGGGGTGGAACGAGCAGTACTTC,-,TRBV7-2,TRBJ2-7,few
CASSYGGGWDEQYF,TGTGCCAGCAGTTACGGAGGGGGGTGGGACGAGCAGTACTTC,-,TRBV28,TRBJ2-7,-
CASSLQGLAYEQYF,TGTGCCAGCAGCTTACAGGGACTAGCGTACGAGCAGTACTTC,TRBD2,TRBV13,TRBJ2-7,-
CASNPQGANTEAFF,TGTGCCAGCAATCCACAGGGGGCTAACACTGAAGCTTTCTTT,TRBD1,TRBV27,TRBJ1-1,many
CASRWGTSTETQYF,TGTGCCAGCAGGTGGGGGACTAGCACAGAGACCCAGTACTTC,TRBD2,TRBV28,TRBJ2-5,-
CASREDINTEAFF,TGTGCCAGCCGGGAGGACATAAACACTGAAGCTTTCTTT,-,TRBV28,TRBJ1-1,-
CASSTSGTGGTEAFF,TGTGCCAGCAGCACCTCCGGGACAGGGGGCACTGAAGCTTTCTTT,TRBD1,TRBV5-5,TRBJ1-1,many
CASSRGDTQYF,TGTGCCAGCAGTCGGGGGGATACGCAGTATTTT,-,TRBV7-9,TRBJ2-3,many
CASSQAGTAIRRAFF,TGTGCCAGCAGCCAAGCCGGGACAGCGATACGTAGAGCTTTCTTT,TRBD1,TRBV3-1,TRBJ1-1,many